This T cell receptor beta chain originates from a study of blood T cell repertoires in COVID-19. Study summary: Samples representing acute and convalescent COVID-19 were sourced from the United States, Italy and Spain. Nucleic acid was either cDNA or gDNA, and it came from T cells, B-cell-depleted T cells, or PBMCs.

Under the authors' procedure: Quantification of nucleated cells was approximated via reference gene primer amplification. Sequenced by immunoSEQ multiplex PCR; TCRdb stores in-frame clones only, minus some. V and J calls and clone size come straight from that table; D and trimming were deduced from the DNA. Counted here are about 310,000 clones, more than 75% occurring once; the ten biggest clones make up 6.5% to 9.5%. The CDR3 totals 15 residues. J gave up 5 bases and V 0 bases, and 4 bases lay outside the gene matches. The germline V gene has CDR1 LGHNA and CDR2 YSLEER. Sequencing was performed on peripheral blood. This receptor was obtained from a woman aged 45-60 years who had recovered from COVID-19. The chain recombines TRBV4-3 with TRBJ1-5; TRBD1 aligns across 7 bases. The CDR3 sequence: CASSQEAGGHQPQHF. The DNA of the CDR3 is TGCGCCAGCAGCCAAGAGGCAGGGGGACATCAGCCCCAGCATTTT.